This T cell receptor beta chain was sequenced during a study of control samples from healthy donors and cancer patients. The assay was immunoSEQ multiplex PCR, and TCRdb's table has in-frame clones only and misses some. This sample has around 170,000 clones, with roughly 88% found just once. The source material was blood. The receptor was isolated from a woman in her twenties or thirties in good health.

The CDR3 DNA is TGTGCCAGCAGCCCAGCGGGGGCTCAAGAGACCCAGTACTTC. The encoded protein is CASSPAGAQETQYF. The chain links TRBV2 to TRBJ2-5; 8 bases align to TRBD2. Germline values: CDR1 SNHLY, CDR2 FYNNEI. This CDR3 spans 14 amino acids. The trim removed 6 bases at V and 2 bases at J, leaving 5 bases unmatched.